Listed below are T cell receptor beta chains from one sample, sequenced in a study of blood T cell repertoires in COVID-19. Clones were read by immunoSEQ multiplex PCR, and TCRdb kept only the in-frame ones, dropping some. The sample records some 230,000 clones, roughly 83% being singletons. The sequencing input was PBMCs or T cells enriched from blood (not recorded which). The receptors were gathered from a woman between 40 and 55 years old with acute COVID-19. The CDR3 runs from the conserved cysteine through the conserved F or W. The D gene is left open where the match is weak. Some rows mark clone size as missing; the rest say once, few, many or name a class of expanded clone.

clone_size: -
j_call: TRBJ2-1
v_call: TRBV27
d_call: TRBD1
cdr3_nt: TGTGCCAGCAGTGGGACAGGGTGGGGGCAGTTCTTC
cdr3_aa: CASSGTGWGQFF

clone_size: -
j_call: TRBJ2-5
v_call: TRBV27
d_call: -
cdr3_nt: TGTGCCAGCAGTTACCAGTCCAACCAGGAGACCCAGTACTTC
cdr3_aa: CASSYQSNQETQYF

clone_size: -
j_call: TRBJ1-6
v_call: TRBV2
d_call: -
cdr3_nt: TGTGCCAGCAGACCGGACAGTTATAATTCACCCCTCCACTTT
cdr3_aa: CASRPDSYNSPLHF

clone_size: -
j_call: TRBJ2-1
v_call: TRBV4-1
d_call: -
cdr3_nt: TGCGCCAGCAGCTCTCTATGGGGAGATGAGCAGTTCTTC
cdr3_aa: CASSSLWGDEQFF

clone_size: -
j_call: TRBJ2-2
v_call: TRBV10-2
d_call: TRBD2
cdr3_nt: TGCGCCAGCAGTGATCGGGAGGGAACCGGGGAGCTGTTTTTT
cdr3_aa: CASSDREGTGELFF

clone_size: -
j_call: TRBJ1-5
v_call: TRBV19
d_call: TRBD1
cdr3_nt: TGTGCCAGTAGTATAGTTGCCGGACAGGGGGCTCAGCCCCAGCATTTT
cdr3_aa: CASSIVAGQGAQPQHF

clone_size: -
j_call: TRBJ2-3
v_call: TRBV18
d_call: TRBD2
cdr3_nt: TGTGCCAGCTCACCAGCCCCGGCGACTAGCGGGAGCAGGGATACGCAGTATTTT
cdr3_aa: CASSPAPATSGSRDTQYF

clone_size: few
j_call: TRBJ1-1
v_call: TRBV6-2/TRBV6-3
d_call: TRBD1
cdr3_nt: TGTGCCAGCAGTATGACAGGGAAAGCTTTCTTT
cdr3_aa: CASSMTGKAFF

clone_size: once
j_call: TRBJ1-3
v_call: TRBV10-3
d_call: TRBD1
cdr3_nt: TGTGCCATCAGTGACCCTGGACAGGGTTTTGGAAACACCATATATTTT
cdr3_aa: CAISDPGQGFGNTIYF

clone_size: -
j_call: TRBJ1-6
v_call: TRBV4-1
d_call: TRBD1
cdr3_nt: TGCGCCAGCAGCCAGGACCCGGGACAGGGGAATTCACCCCTCCACTTT
cdr3_aa: CASSQDPGQGNSPLHF

clone_size: -
j_call: TRBJ1-1
v_call: TRBV19
d_call: -
cdr3_nt: TGTGCCAGTAGAGCGGTACGGAACACTGAAGCTTTCTTT
cdr3_aa: CASRAVRNTEAFF

clone_size: -
j_call: TRBJ2-7
v_call: TRBV6-5
d_call: TRBD1
cdr3_nt: TGTGCCAGCCAAGACAGGGGGTCAGACGAGCAGTACTTC
cdr3_aa: CASQDRGSDEQYF

clone_size: -
j_call: TRBJ1-1
v_call: TRBV19
d_call: -
cdr3_nt: TGTGCCAGTAGTAAAAGGACTCTTAGATCGAACACTGAAGCTTTCTTT
cdr3_aa: CASSKRTLRSNTEAFF

clone_size: -
j_call: TRBJ2-1
v_call: TRBV15
d_call: -
cdr3_nt: TGTGCCACCAGCAGAGTCCCGAGCAATGAGCAGTTCTTC
cdr3_aa: CATSRVPSNEQFF

clone_size: -
j_call: TRBJ2-7
v_call: TRBV27
d_call: -
cdr3_nt: TGTGCCAGCGTCAAGGTAGGGGCGAGGAACGAGCAGTACTTC
cdr3_aa: CASVKVGARNEQYF

clone_size: -
j_call: TRBJ1-6
v_call: TRBV5-1
d_call: -
cdr3_nt: TGCGCCAGCAGCTTGGGAAACAGAGGGTTCTCCTATAATTCACCCCTCCACTTT
cdr3_aa: CASSLGNRGFSYNSPLHF

clone_size: -
j_call: TRBJ2-3
v_call: TRBV5-1
d_call: TRBD2
cdr3_nt: TGCGCCCGCAGCCTGCCGGGGCGGGGGGGAAGTAGCACAGATACGCAGTATTTT
cdr3_aa: CARSLPGRGGSSTDTQYF

clone_size: -
j_call: TRBJ1-2
v_call: TRBV6-1
d_call: -
cdr3_nt: TGTGCCAGCAGTTCCCTTCAGGGGTATGGCTACACCTTC
cdr3_aa: CASSSLQGYGYTF

clone_size: -
j_call: TRBJ1-1
v_call: TRBV4-1
d_call: -
cdr3_nt: TGCGCCAGCAGCCAAGAGGCGAGGGAGGACACTGAAGCTTTCTTT
cdr3_aa: CASSQEAREDTEAFF

clone_size: once
j_call: TRBJ1-1
v_call: TRBV7-2
d_call: -
cdr3_nt: TGTGCCAGCAGCTTAGCGTCTAAGAAGACTGAAGCTTTCTTT
cdr3_aa: CASSLASKKTEAFF

clone_size: -
j_call: TRBJ1-5
v_call: TRBV7-2
d_call: -
cdr3_nt: TGTGCCAGCAGCTTTAGGGGGGGGCAGCCCCAGCATTTT
cdr3_aa: CASSFRGGQPQHF

clone_size: once
j_call: TRBJ1-5
v_call: TRBV5-1
d_call: TRBD1
cdr3_nt: TGCGCCAGCAGCGGTGGCAGGGGGCCCCCTCGCAATCAGCCCCAGCATTTT
cdr3_aa: CASSGGRGPPRNQPQHF

clone_size: -
j_call: TRBJ2-5
v_call: TRBV7-4
d_call: TRBD2
cdr3_nt: TGTGCCAGCAGCGACACTAGCGGGATCCACCAAGAGACCCAGTACTTC
cdr3_aa: CASSDTSGIHQETQYF

clone_size: once
j_call: TRBJ2-1
v_call: TRBV6-4
d_call: TRBD2
cdr3_nt: TGTGCCAGCAGCCCCCTACTAGCGGGAGGGTACAATGAGCAGTTCTTC
cdr3_aa: CASSPLLAGGYNEQFF

clone_size: -
j_call: TRBJ1-1
v_call: TRBV7-9
d_call: TRBD1
cdr3_nt: TGTGCCAGCAGCTTAGAGCAACAGGGGTCTGAAGCTTTCTTT
cdr3_aa: CASSLEQQGSEAFF

clone_size: -
j_call: TRBJ2-1
v_call: TRBV7-9
d_call: TRBD2
cdr3_nt: TGTGCCAGCAGTCTAGCGGTCTCCTACAATGAGCAGTTCTTC
cdr3_aa: CASSLAVSYNEQFF

clone_size: -
j_call: TRBJ1-4
v_call: TRBV7-2
d_call: -
cdr3_nt: TGTGCCAGCAGCTTACGTCCGGGGATGGCTAATGAAAAACTGTTTTTT
cdr3_aa: CASSLRPGMANEKLFF

clone_size: -
j_call: TRBJ1-5
v_call: TRBV13
d_call: TRBD1
cdr3_nt: TGTGCCAGCAGCCGTAACGGACAGGGTGAGAATCAGCCCCAGCATTTT
cdr3_aa: CASSRNGQGENQPQHF

clone_size: -
j_call: TRBJ1-1
v_call: TRBV7-2
d_call: -
cdr3_nt: TGTGCCAGCAGCTTAGGCTACAGTAGACGAACTGAAGCTTTCTTT
cdr3_aa: CASSLGYSRRTEAFF

clone_size: -
j_call: TRBJ1-1
v_call: TRBV7-9
d_call: TRBD1
cdr3_nt: TGTGCCAGCAGCTCAGAAGGGACAGCGAACACTGAAGCTTTCTTT
cdr3_aa: CASSSEGTANTEAFF

clone_size: -
j_call: TRBJ1-4
v_call: TRBV2
d_call: -
cdr3_nt: TGTGCCAGCAGTTTACAGGGAGCAACTAATGAAAAACTGTTTTTT
cdr3_aa: CASSLQGATNEKLFF

clone_size: -
j_call: TRBJ2-7
v_call: TRBV27
d_call: -
cdr3_nt: TGTGCCAGCAGTGAAAGGGGGCAGTACTTC
cdr3_aa: CASSERGQYF

clone_size: -
j_call: TRBJ1-6
v_call: TRBV27
d_call: -
cdr3_nt: TGTGCCAGCAGTTTAGGGCAGCGGGCTGGGAATTCACCCCTCCACTTT
cdr3_aa: CASSLGQRAGNSPLHF

clone_size: -
j_call: TRBJ1-4
v_call: TRBV5-8
d_call: -
cdr3_nt: TGTGCCAGCAGCTTGGTATCTGAAAAACTGTTTTTT
cdr3_aa: CASSLVSEKLFF

clone_size: -
j_call: TRBJ1-3
v_call: TRBV30
d_call: TRBD1
cdr3_nt: TGTGCCTGGAGTACACTGGGACAGGGAACGAACACCATATATTTT
cdr3_aa: CAWSTLGQGTNTIYF

clone_size: -
j_call: TRBJ1-5
v_call: TRBV7-8
d_call: -
cdr3_nt: TGTGCCAGCAGCTTCCCAGGGTTCGGCCAGCCCCAGCATTTT
cdr3_aa: CASSFPGFGQPQHF

clone_size: -
j_call: TRBJ2-1
v_call: TRBV5-6
d_call: -
cdr3_nt: TGTGCCAGCAGCTTGACAGTCCTTGTAAATGAGCAGTTCTTC
cdr3_aa: CASSLTVLVNEQFF

clone_size: -
j_call: TRBJ1-4
v_call: TRBV9
d_call: -
cdr3_nt: TGTGCCAGCAGCCCGCAGACGGGAGGGGAAAAACTGTTTTTT
cdr3_aa: CASSPQTGGEKLFF

clone_size: once
j_call: TRBJ2-5
v_call: TRBV6-1
d_call: TRBD1
cdr3_nt: TGTGCCAGCAGTGACGACAGGGATGGAGAAGAGACCCAGTACTTC
cdr3_aa: CASSDDRDGEETQYF

clone_size: -
j_call: TRBJ1-2
v_call: TRBV28
d_call: -
cdr3_nt: TGTGCCAGCAGAGTGACAGACCATGGCTACACCTTC
cdr3_aa: CASRVTDHGYTF

clone_size: -
j_call: TRBJ2-3
v_call: TRBV2
d_call: -
cdr3_nt: TGTGCCAGCAGTGAACCCGCCGGGTTTGATACGCAGTATTTT
cdr3_aa: CASSEPAGFDTQYF

clone_size: -
j_call: TRBJ2-2
v_call: TRBV5-1
d_call: TRBD2
cdr3_nt: TGCGCCAGCAGCGTGCCACCCTTAGCGGGCACGAACACCGGGGAGCTGTTTTTT
cdr3_aa: CASSVPPLAGTNTGELFF

clone_size: -
j_call: TRBJ2-1
v_call: TRBV27
d_call: -
cdr3_nt: TGTGCCAGCAGTTCTCCATTCGGGGATGAGCAGTTCTTC
cdr3_aa: CASSSPFGDEQFF

clone_size: -
j_call: TRBJ2-1
v_call: TRBV5-1
d_call: TRBD2
cdr3_nt: TGCGCCAGCAGCCCCGTGCCGGGCGGGAGGTGGAGTGAGCAGTTCTTC
cdr3_aa: CASSPVPGGRWSEQFF

clone_size: -
j_call: TRBJ2-2
v_call: TRBV3-1/TRBV3-2
d_call: TRBD2
cdr3_nt: TGTGCCAGCAGCCAAGCGGGGGGGCAAATCACCGGGGAGCTGTTTTTT
cdr3_aa: CASSQAGGQITGELFF

clone_size: -
j_call: TRBJ1-6
v_call: TRBV5-4
d_call: TRBD1
cdr3_nt: TGTGCCAGCAGCCCGCAGGGGGCCCTTAATTCACCCCTCCACTTT
cdr3_aa: CASSPQGALNSPLHF

clone_size: -
j_call: TRBJ2-2
v_call: TRBV7-2
d_call: TRBD2
cdr3_nt: TGTGCCAGCAGCTTACGGCCAGCGGGAATGACCGGGGAGCTGTTTTTT
cdr3_aa: CASSLRPAGMTGELFF

clone_size: -
j_call: TRBJ2-1
v_call: TRBV7-7
d_call: TRBD2
cdr3_nt: TGTGCCAGCAGCCCCGGGACTAGCGGGAGCTCCTACAATGAGCAGTTCTTC
cdr3_aa: CASSPGTSGSSYNEQFF

clone_size: -
j_call: TRBJ1-2
v_call: TRBV7-9
d_call: TRBD1
cdr3_nt: TGTGCCAGCAGCCCTCGACAGGGTAATCTTGGCTACACCTTC
cdr3_aa: CASSPRQGNLGYTF

clone_size: -
j_call: TRBJ1-2
v_call: TRBV16
d_call: -
cdr3_nt: TGTGCCAGCAGCCACCGGGCCGGGGGGTATGGCTACACCTTC
cdr3_aa: CASSHRAGGYGYTF

clone_size: -
j_call: TRBJ2-7
v_call: TRBV23-1
d_call: TRBD1
cdr3_nt: TGCGCCAGCAGTAAACCGACAGGGGGCGACTACGAGCAGTACTTC
cdr3_aa: CASSKPTGGDYEQYF

clone_size: -
j_call: TRBJ1-5
v_call: TRBV2
d_call: TRBD1
cdr3_nt: TGTGCCAGCAGCCTGACAGGGGCGAGCAATCAGCCCCAGCATTTT
cdr3_aa: CASSLTGASNQPQHF

clone_size: -
j_call: TRBJ1-2
v_call: TRBV5-1
d_call: -
cdr3_nt: TGCGCCAGCAGCTTGCAGGGTGGGGCTGACTATGGCTACACCTTC
cdr3_aa: CASSLQGGADYGYTF

clone_size: -
j_call: TRBJ1-1
v_call: TRBV4-1
d_call: -
cdr3_nt: TGCGCCAGCAGCCAAGATCGGGTCAGAACCACTGAAGCTTTCTTT
cdr3_aa: CASSQDRVRTTEAFF